These T cell receptor beta chains were read from a single sample in a study of T cell repertoires in cytomegalovirus infection. MiXCR, applied by TCRdb to the reads, yields one record per CDR3 protein. The table includes 200,000 or so distinct CDR3 sequences, about 38% detected once. These receptors' antigens are unknown. This specimen was CD8+ T cells from cultured PBMCs, taken from culture after CMV antigen stimulation. The receptors here all came from a human donor in good health (CMV status not recorded). Some clones in this sample may be carry-over from other donors' samples. CDR3s include the opening cysteine and the closing phenylalanine or tryptophan. A D gene is named only where the DNA matches it firmly. Some rows have no size entry. The others give once, few or many, or a class for an expanded clone.

>TRBV28|NA|NA|TRBJ2-3|15
TGTGCCAGCACCCTAGGGGCCGGGCGAGCAGATACGCAGTATTTT
CASTLGAGRADTQYF
>TRBV4-2|many|TRBD2|TRBJ2-3|16
TGTGCCAGCAGCCAAGAGGAGAGCTGGAGCGGGAGGGCCCTGTATTTT
CASSQEESWSGRALYF
>TRBV4-1|few|NA|TRBJ1-2|17
TGCGCCAGCAGCCAAGGGGAACAGGGAATCGCTAACTATGGCTACACCTTC
CASSQGEQGIANYGYTF
>TRBV6-1|few|TRBD1|TRBJ1-2|13
TGTGCCAGCAGTGAGGGACAGGGTAAAGGCTACACCTTC
CASSEGQGKGYTF
>TRBV12-3/TRBV12-4|many|NA|TRBJ1-6|15
TGTGCCAGCAGTCTTATTCCAGAAATATATTCGACCCTCCACTTT
CASSLIPEIYSTLHF
>TRBV6-1|NA|TRBD2|TRBJ2-7|17
TGTGCCAGCAGTGAAGTGGATCGTAGCGGGGTCACCTACGAGCAGTACTTC
CASSEVDRSGVTYEQYF
>TRBV28|NA|TRBD1|TRBJ2-7|14
TGTGCCAGCAGTTTAAGGGGGACAGGGGACGAGCAGTACTTC
CASSLRGTGDEQYF
>TRBV19|NA|NA|TRBJ1-1|14
TGTGCCAGTAGTATTGGGACTGCATTCACTGAAGCTTTCTTT
CASSIGTAFTEAFF
>TRBV7-6|NA|NA|TRBJ2-7|12
TGTGCCAGCAGCCTAACTCCCGACGAGCAGTACTTC
CASSLTPDEQYF
>TRBV6-6|NA|NA|TRBJ2-2|17
TGTGCCAGCAGTTACCCGAGGGAAAAGCGAGACACCGGGGAGCTGTTTTTT
CASSYPREKRDTGELFF
>TRBV20-1|NA|NA|TRBJ2-1|12
TGCAGTGCTCCCGGTTCCGGGAATGAGCAGTTCTTC
CSAPGSGNEQFF
>TRBV7-2|many|TRBD1|TRBJ1-5|19
TGTGCCAGCAGCTTCATACCGAACACCCGGGACAGAAGCAATCAGCCCCAGCATTTT
CASSFIPNTRDRSNQPQHF
>TRBV2|large|TRBD1|TRBJ1-6|11
TGTGCCAGCAGTGCAGACAGGGCCCTCCACTTT
CASSADRALHF
>TRBV6-4|many|NA|TRBJ2-2|13
TGTGCCAGCAGTGACAGGGACACCGGGGAGCTGTTTTTT
CASSDRDTGELFF
>TRBV7-9|few|NA|TRBJ1-1|13
TGTGCCAGCAGCTCCGGGACGAACACTGAAGCTTTCTTT
CASSSGTNTEAFF
>TRBV20-1|NA|TRBD2|TRBJ2-1|14
TGCAGTGCTTTCGCGGGGGGGACGGTAAATGAGCAGTTCTTC
CSAFAGGTVNEQFF
>TRBV7-6|few|TRBD1|TRBJ1-1|12
TGTGCCAGCAGCTTAGGGGACAGCCAAGCTTTCTTT
CASSLGDSQAFF
>TRBV12-3/TRBV12-4|NA|NA|TRBJ1-2|13
TGTGCCAGCAGTTTTGCCGCTAACTATGGCTACACCTTC
CASSFAANYGYTF
>TRBV7-6|NA|TRBD2|TRBJ2-2|14
TGTGCCAGCCGAGAACGGGGGGACACCGGGGAGCTGTTTTTT
CASRERGDTGELFF
>TRBV7-6|few|TRBD2|TRBJ2-1|15
TGTGCCAGCAGCTCGAGCGGGGGGGCGGGTAATGAGCAGTTCTTC
CASSSSGGAGNEQFF
>TRBV28|NA|TRBD2|TRBJ2-7|14
TGTGCCAGCAGCTCCGGCGGGAGTTTGTACGAGCAGTACTTC
CASSSGGSLYEQYF
>TRBV28|few|TRBD2|TRBJ2-7|16
TGTGCCAGCAGTTTACCGCCTAGCGGGGAGATGTACGAGCAGTACTTC
CASSLPPSGEMYEQYF
>TRBV5-4|NA|TRBD2|TRBJ2-7|17
TGTGCCAGCAGCTTCGGGACTAGCGGGGGATTCTCCTACGAGCAGTACTTC
CASSFGTSGGFSYEQYF
>TRBV2|NA|TRBD1|TRBJ2-3|22
TGTGCCAGCAGTAACCGGGACAGGGGGCAGGACTCGACTCTTCCTAGCACAGATACGCAGTATTTT
CASSNRDRGQDSTLPSTDTQYF
>TRBV7-6|NA|NA|TRBJ2-6|15
TGTGCCAGCAGCGTCCGGGCCCCTGGGGCCAACGTCCTGACTTTC
CASSVRAPGANVLTF
>TRBV6-5|NA|TRBD2|TRBJ2-1|17
TGTGCCAGCAGTTACGGGCCTAGCGGGAGTGGGTACAATGAGCAGTTCTTC
CASSYGPSGSGYNEQFF
>TRBV7-8|NA|NA|TRBJ1-2|19
TGTGCCAGCAGCTTAGCAGTTTCGACAGGCACCCGTGACGGCTATGGCTACACCTTC
CASSLAVSTGTRDGYGYTF
>TRBV6-5|NA|NA|TRBJ2-5|15
TGTGCCAGCAGCCCCCCGACGCCGGGGCAAGAGACCCAGTACTTC
CASSPPTPGQETQYF
>TRBV7-6|NA|NA|TRBJ2-5|16
TGTGCCAGCAGCTTAGAAGGTCGGGGATCCCAAGAGACCCAGTACTTC
CASSLEGRGSQETQYF
>TRBV20-1|NA|TRBD2|TRBJ2-1|16
TGCAGTGCTAGAGATATGGGGGAGGGCCCGGGTAATGAGCAGTTCTTC
CSARDMGEGPGNEQFF
>TRBV9|NA|TRBD1|TRBJ1-2|17
TGTGCCAGCAGCGCCAATAGAAAGACAGGGGAGGGCTATGGCTACACCTTC
CASSANRKTGEGYGYTF
>TRBV25-1|few|NA|TRBJ1-6|14
TGTGCCAGCAGCGGGGAGGGTTGGAGTTCACCCCTCCACTTT
CASSGEGWSSPLHF
>TRBV15|NA|NA|TRBJ1-6|16
TGTGCCACCAGTCTCCCCACCCGGGGGGCGAGTCGGGCCCTCCACTTT
CATSLPTRGASRALHF
>TRBV27|few|NA|TRBJ1-1|17
TGTGCCAGCAGTTTACGCCAGGGCTATAACATGAACACTGAAGCTTTCTTT
CASSLRQGYNMNTEAFF
>TRBV14|NA|NA|TRBJ2-1|13
TGTGCCAGCAGCGCTACTAGCCGCAATGAGCAGTTCTTC
CASSATSRNEQFF
>TRBV7-3|few|NA|TRBJ1-2|13
TGTGCCAGCAGCCCCGGAGGAGACTATGGCTACACCTTC
CASSPGGDYGYTF
>TRBV7-9|NA|NA|TRBJ1-1|13
TGTGCCAGCAGCTCGCCTTTGGTGACTGAAGCTTTCTTT
CASSSPLVTEAFF